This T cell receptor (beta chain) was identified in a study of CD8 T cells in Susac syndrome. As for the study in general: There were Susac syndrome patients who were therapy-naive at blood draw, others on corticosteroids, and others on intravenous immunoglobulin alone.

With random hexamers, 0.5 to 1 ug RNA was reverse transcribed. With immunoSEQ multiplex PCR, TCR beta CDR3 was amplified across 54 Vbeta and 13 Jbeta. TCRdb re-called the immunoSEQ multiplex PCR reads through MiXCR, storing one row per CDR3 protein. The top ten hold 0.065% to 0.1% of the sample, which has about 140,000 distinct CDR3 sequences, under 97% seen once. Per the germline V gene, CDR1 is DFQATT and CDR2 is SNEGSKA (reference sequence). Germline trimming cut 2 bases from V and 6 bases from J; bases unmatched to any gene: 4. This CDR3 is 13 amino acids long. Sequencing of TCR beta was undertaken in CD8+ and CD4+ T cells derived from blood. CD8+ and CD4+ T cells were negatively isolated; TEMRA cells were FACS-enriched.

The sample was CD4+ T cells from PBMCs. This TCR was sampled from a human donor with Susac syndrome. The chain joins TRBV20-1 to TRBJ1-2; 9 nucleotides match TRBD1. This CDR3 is CSARYRTGDGYTF. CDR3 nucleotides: TGCAGTGCTAGATACCGGACAGGGGATGGCTACACCTTC.